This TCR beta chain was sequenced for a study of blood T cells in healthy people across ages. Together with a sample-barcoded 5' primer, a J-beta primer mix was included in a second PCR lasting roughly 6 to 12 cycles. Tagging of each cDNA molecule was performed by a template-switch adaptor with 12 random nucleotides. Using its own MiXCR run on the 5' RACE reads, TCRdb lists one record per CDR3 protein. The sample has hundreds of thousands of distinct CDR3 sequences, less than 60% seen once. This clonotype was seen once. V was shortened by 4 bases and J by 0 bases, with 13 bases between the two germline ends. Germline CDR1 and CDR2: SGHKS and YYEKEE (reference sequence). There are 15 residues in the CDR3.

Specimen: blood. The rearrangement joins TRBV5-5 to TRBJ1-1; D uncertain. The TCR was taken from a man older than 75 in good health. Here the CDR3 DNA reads TGTGCCAGCAGCCCCGCCGCTTCGATGAACACTGAAGCTTTCTTT. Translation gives CASSPAASMNTEAFF.